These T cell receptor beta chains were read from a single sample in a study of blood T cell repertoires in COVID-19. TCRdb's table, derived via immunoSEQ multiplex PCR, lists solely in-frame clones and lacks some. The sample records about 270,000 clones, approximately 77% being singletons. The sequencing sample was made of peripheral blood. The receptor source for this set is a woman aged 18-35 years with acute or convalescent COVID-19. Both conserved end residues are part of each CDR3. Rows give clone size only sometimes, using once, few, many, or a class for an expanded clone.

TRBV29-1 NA CSVERRGGTEAFF
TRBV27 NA CASSPTDRALTNTEAFF
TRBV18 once CASSPLGGSYNEQFF
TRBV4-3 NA CASSQDRVGGNTEAFF
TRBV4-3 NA CASSQGPQGYEQYF
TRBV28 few CASSSPADTPNQPQHF
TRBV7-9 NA CASSPGLGGETQYF
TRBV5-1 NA CASTERVDAYNEQFF
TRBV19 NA CASSIRDYPYNEQFF
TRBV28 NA CASSLRGRAYEQYF
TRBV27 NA CASSPTPAGYYEQYF
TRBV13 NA CASSFRDNSYEQYF
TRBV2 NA CASSATAWTQYF
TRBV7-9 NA CASSPYRAGTKNTGELFF
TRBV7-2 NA CASSLGQPNSGNTIYF